These 32 T cell receptor beta chains were sequenced from one sample in a study of T cell responses to AZD1222 COVID-19 vaccine. The method was immunoSEQ multiplex PCR; TCRdb's version includes in-frame clones alone and lacks a portion of them. The sample has about 120,000 clones, more than 80% seen once. Sequenced here: peripheral blood, sampled 28 days after the second dose of the MenACWY control vaccine. Every receptor here comes from an adult who received the MenACWY meningococcal vaccine as a control.

The chain recombines TRBV7-6 with TRBJ1-3; TRBD1 is a possible D gene (5 bases). This CDR3 region has 15 residues. The V end lost 5 bases, the J end lost 2 bases, and 13 bases lay between the germline ends. Germline V gives CDR1 SGHVS, CDR2 FNYEAQ. CDR3 protein: CASSPTRGTGNTIYF. Here the CDR3 DNA reads TGTGCCAGCAGCCCCACTAGGGGAACTGGAAACACCATATATTTT.

The chain carries TRBV24-1 and TRBJ1-1; D is undetermined. This CDR3 region has 17 residues. V lost 3 bases to trimming and J lost 0 bases, with 16 bases between them. CDR1 KGHDR and CDR2 SFDVKD come from the germline V gene. The CDR3 loop is CATSDGRGTSLNTEAFF. DNA for the CDR3: TGTGCCACCAGTGATGGACGAGGAACTAGCTTGAACACTGAAGCTTTCTTT.

V gene TRBV28 combines with J gene TRBJ1-3, with 7 bases fitting TRBD1. The V gene end was trimmed by 5 bases and the J gene end by 5 bases; junction bases not matched to a gene: 6. Germline V gene lookup returns CDR1 MDHEN and CDR2 SYDVKM. The CDR3 spans 14 residues. The CDR3 is CASSPSRGRNTIYF. In nucleotides, the CDR3 is TGTGCCAGCAGTCCCAGCAGGGGGAGAAACACCATATATTTT.

The chain links TRBV15 to TRBJ2-1, with 7 bases identical to TRBD1. In germline, CDR1 is LNHNV, CDR2 YYDKDF (reference sequence). This CDR3 spans 13 amino acids. V shed 5 bases, J shed 10 bases, and the junction held 8 bases outside the gene matches. In nucleotides, the CDR3 is TGTGCCACCAGCCGAGGGGGCCCATACGAGCAGTTCTTC. This codes for CATSRGGPYEQFF.

The rearrangement joins TRBV3-1 (or the pseudogene TRBV3-2) to TRBJ2-5; no definite D call. Trimming shortened V by 4 bases and J by 3 bases, and 18 bases separated the two germline ends. This CDR3 region has 16 residues. Looked up from germline, CDR1 is LGHDT and CDR2 is YNNKEL (reference sequence). The CDR3 nucleotides are TGTGCCAGCAGCCTAAGACGTGGTACACCTAAAGAGACCCAGTACTTC. It translates to CASSLRRGTPKETQYF.

The chain joins TRBV5-5 to TRBJ1-5; D perhaps matches TRBD1 (5 bases). The CDR3 is 15 residues long. Per germline, CDR1 SGHKS and CDR2 YYEKEE (reference sequence). V lost 0 bases, J lost 0 bases, and 7 bases lay in between. The DNA of the CDR3 is TGTGCCAGCAGCTTGGGGGACGGTAGCAATCAGCCCCAGCATTTT. Amino acids: CASSLGDGSNQPQHF. Variable domain in full (rest from reference TRBV5-5 and TRBJ1-5): DAGVTQSPTHLIKTRGQQVTLRCSPISGHKSVSWYQQVLGQGPQFIFQYYEKEERGRGNFPDRFSARQFPNYSSELNVNALLLGDSALYLCASSLGDGSNQPQHFGDGTRLSIL.

The chain links TRBV6-5 to TRBJ1-4; D call uncertain. Germline V gene data show CDR1 as MNHEY and CDR2 as SVGAGI. V was shortened by 6 bases and J by 3 bases, with 14 bases between the two germline ends. CDR3 size: 15 residues. CDR3 amino acids: CASSLAAGPNEKLFF. The CDR3 nucleotides are TGTGCCAGCAGCCTGGCGGCAGGCCCTAATGAAAAACTGTTTTTT.

This sequence joins TRBV19 and TRBJ1-1; 7 bases align to TRBD1. The germline CDR1 and CDR2 sequences are LNHDA and SQIVND (reference sequence). Germline trimming cut 5 bases from V and 1 base from J; bases unmatched to any gene: 7. The CDR3 sequence is 15 residues long. CDR3 sequence reads: CASSPAGGTNTEAFF. CDR3 DNA: TGTGCCAGTAGTCCGGCAGGGGGAACGAACACTGAAGCTTTCTTT.

The chain is built from TRBV5-1 and TRBJ2-3; D uncertain. The CDR3 covers 14 residues. V was cut by 6 bases and J by 0 bases, with 11 bases left in between. Germline V gene sequence: CDR1 SGHRS, CDR2 YFSETQ. The CDR3, as DNA: TGCGCCAGCAAAATGGAGCCGAGCACAGATACGCAGTATTTT. The encoded protein is CASKMEPSTDTQYF.

This clone has a handful of counts. The chain recombines TRBV7-8 with TRBJ2-3; the match to TRBD2 covers 11 bases. The CDR3 consists of 18 residues. From germline, CDR1 is SGHVS and CDR2 FQNEAQ. Trimming took 5 bases from V and 4 from J; bases not matched to a gene: 14. The CDR3 DNA is TGTGCCAGCAGCCTCCGCACTAGCGGGGGCGTTTCTGCAGATACGCAGTATTTT. Translating it yields CASSLRTSGGVSADTQYF.

The gene calls are TRBV10-3 and TRBJ1-1; D is possibly TRBD1 (6 bases). Germline V gives CDR1 ENHRY, CDR2 SYGVKD. The V end was cut by 3 bases, the J end by 0 bases, with 8 bases between. The CDR3 extends over 14 amino acids. CDR3 DNA: TGTGCCATCAGTGATGCAGGGGTGAACACTGAAGCTTTCTTT. Translation: CAISDAGVNTEAFF.

The gene calls are TRBV9 and TRBJ2-7; D may correspond to TRBD1 or TRBD2 (5 bases each). Germline CDR1 SGDLS, CDR2 YYNGEE. The CDR3 has 16 amino acids. The V end lost 2 bases, the J end lost 1 base, and 16 bases lay between the germline ends. CDR3 loop: CASSVAVGAQSYEQYF. CDR3 DNA sequence: TGTGCCAGCAGCGTGGCGGTCGGGGCCCAATCCTACGAGCAGTACTTC.

This rearrangement joins TRBV18 to TRBJ1-2, with 9 nucleotides matching TRBD1. The CDR3 covers 17 residues. Germline CDR1 reads KGHSH; CDR2 reads LQKENI. V shed 2 bases, J shed 4 bases, and the junction held 11 bases outside the gene matches. CDR3: CASSPEGPGQGRYGYTF. The CDR3 coding sequence is TGTGCCAGCTCACCAGAAGGCCCGGGACAGGGACGCTATGGCTACACCTTC. Using reference TRBV18 and TRBJ1-2 for the parts outside the CDR3, the full variable domain is NAGVMQNPRHLVRRRGQEARLRCSPMKGHSHVYWYRQLPEEGLKFMVYLQKENIIDESGMPKERFSAEFPKEGPSILRIQQVVRGDSAAYFCASSPEGPGQGRYGYTFGSGTRLTVV.

The rearrangement links TRBV3-1 (or the pseudogene TRBV3-2) to TRBJ1-1, with D possibly being TRBD1 (6 bases). The CDR3 sequence is 15 residues long. Looked up from germline, CDR1 is LGHDT and CDR2 is YNNKEL (reference sequence). Between the trimmed V and J ends, which lost 0 bases and 1 base, there was a span of 9 bases. CDR3 residues: CASSQDYRANTEAFF. CDR3 bases: TGTGCCAGCAGCCAAGATTACAGGGCGAACACTGAAGCTTTCTTT.

This clone was seen a few times. J is TRBJ2-5 and V is TRBV11-3; no clear D gene. Trimming removed 0 bases from V and 1 base from J, with 12 bases in between. CDR1 is SGHNT, CDR2 YENEEA, per germline. The CDR3 covers 16 residues. In DNA form, the CDR3 reads TGTGCCAGCAGCTTAGACGGCGCCAGTCCCCAAGAGACCCAGTACTTC. It is translated as CASSLDGASPQETQYF.

This clone was picked up a small number of times. A junction end diverges from the germline sequence, so it may reflect a read error. The gene calls are TRBV7-2 and TRBJ2-1, with 12 bases matching TRBD2. The CDR3 length is 14 residues. Looked up from germline, CDR1 is SGHTA and CDR2 is FQGNSA. In DNA form, the CDR3 reads TGTGCCAGCAGCTTTAGACTAGCGGGGGATAGCTGGCTCTTC. Residues: CASSFRLAGDSWLF.

The J gene is TRBJ2-3, the V gene TRBV4-3; the match to TRBD2 covers 12 bases. The CDR3 is 15 residues long. Germline CDR1 LGHNA, CDR2 YSLEER. With 4 bases clipped from V and 4 bases from J, the junction kept 3 bases outside the gene matches. The CDR3 reads CASSRTSGEADTQYF. Here the CDR3 DNA reads TGCGCCAGCAGCCGGACTAGCGGGGAGGCAGATACGCAGTATTTT.

This chain connects TRBV11-2 to TRBJ1-6; D is undetermined. The germline V gene encodes CDR1 SGHAT and CDR2 FQNNGV. The CDR3 totals 12 residues. The ends were cut back, 6 bases at V and 10 bases at J, with 10 bases in the middle. CDR3: CASSLKGSPLHF. CDR3 sequence (DNA): TGTGCCAGCAGTCTCAAAGGGTCACCCCTCCACTTT.

The chain carries TRBV10-3 and TRBJ2-1; 8 nucleotides match TRBD2. After removal of 6 bases from V and 0 bases from J, the junction contained 4 bases not matched to a gene. The germline CDR1 and CDR2 sequences are ENHRY and SYGVKD. The CDR3 spans 15 residues. The CDR3 DNA is TGTGCCATCAGGGGCAGCGGGAGCTCCTACAATGAGCAGTTCTTC. This gives the protein CAIRGSGSSYNEQFF.

This chain uses TRBV5-8 with TRBJ1-2; D is perhaps TRBD1 (6 bases). The V gene's germline CDR1 is SGHTS and CDR2 YDEGEE. The V end lost 3 bases, the J end lost 4 bases, and 16 bases lay between the germline ends. This CDR3 region has 15 residues. CDR3 region: CASSYTNRDFYGYTF. CDR3 in DNA: TGTGCCAGCAGCTACACGAACAGGGATTTCTATGGCTACACCTTC.

CDR3 residues: CASSLYVGEIYEQYF. As DNA, the CDR3 is TGTGCCAGCAGTTTGTATGTCGGGGAGATCTACGAGCAGTACTTC. V gene TRBV6-5 combines with J gene TRBJ2-7, with D perhaps matching TRBD2 (5 bases). This CDR3 is 15 amino acids long. V was pared by 4 bases and J by 3 bases, with 16 bases between. Germline V gene data show CDR1 as MNHEY and CDR2 as SVGAGI.

The chain recombines TRBV18 with TRBJ2-5, with D hard to call. The V gene lost 6 bases and the J gene lost 3 bases, with 14 bases spanning the gap. The length of the CDR3 is 14 residues. The germline V gene has CDR1 KGHSH and CDR2 LQKENI. CDR3 loop: CASSPGSGKETQYF. Here the CDR3 DNA reads TGTGCCAGCTCCCCCGGGTCTGGCAAAGAGACCCAGTACTTC.

The chain combines TRBV29-1 with TRBJ2-2, with D perhaps TRBD2 (5 bases). Per the germline V gene, CDR1 is SQVTM and CDR2 is ANQGSEA. This CDR3 comprises 14 residues. Between the trimmed V and J ends, which lost 6 bases and 3 bases, there was a span of 14 bases. The CDR3 here is CSVNSRGDTGELFF. CDR3 DNA: TGCAGCGTGAATAGCCGGGGTGACACCGGGGAGCTGTTTTTT.

V is TRBV2 and J is TRBJ2-7; 9 bases are shared with TRBD2. The CDR3 is 12 residues long. Germline-derived CDR1 and CDR2 are SNHLY and FYNNEI. The V gene end was trimmed by 8 bases and the J gene end by 5 bases; junction bases not matched to a gene: 4. DNA of the CDR3: TGTGCCAGCTCCGGGACTAGCAACGAGCAGTACTTC. Protein product: CASSGTSNEQYF.

The V gene is TRBV3-1 (or the pseudogene TRBV3-2), the J gene TRBJ1-2; 10 bases agree with TRBD1. Trimming cost V 0 bases and J 4 bases; bases outside gene matches: 2. Germline loops: CDR1 LGHDT, CDR2 YNNKEL (reference sequence). The CDR3 has 15 amino acids. The CDR3 reads CASSQDGTGVYGYTF. The CDR3 DNA is TGTGCCAGCAGCCAAGATGGGACAGGGGTCTATGGCTACACCTTC.

The chain uses TRBV15 and TRBJ1-3, with D maybe TRBD1 (5 bases). Germline V gives CDR1 LNHNV, CDR2 YYDKDF (reference sequence). The germline V and J ends were trimmed by 5 bases and 4 bases, with 15 bases remaining between them. This CDR3 has 15 residues. The CDR3 sequence is CATSGPPSGGNTIYF. The DNA of the CDR3 is TGTGCCACCAGCGGTCCGCCATCAGGGGGAAACACCATATATTTT.

This clone came up a few times. The chain has TRBV19 and TRBJ2-4; 7 bases are a match to TRBD1. The CDR3 spans 12 residues. V dropped 5 bases and J dropped 7; count of bases not matched to a gene: 2. CDR1 is LNHDA, CDR2 SQIVND, per germline (reference sequence). CDR3 nucleotide sequence: TGTGCCAGTAGTTGGACAGGTAACATTCAGTACTTC. Residues: CASSWTGNIQYF.

This sequence joins TRBV6-5 and TRBJ2-3; 8 bases align to TRBD1. Germline lookup yields CDR1 MNHEY and CDR2 SVGAGI. Trimming took 5 bases from V and 1 from J; bases not matched to a gene: 5. The CDR3 spans 15 residues. CDR3 coding DNA: TGTGCCAGCAGTCCTCAGGGGGCGGGCACAGATACGCAGTATTTT. As protein: CASSPQGAGTDTQYF.

The V and J genes are TRBV19 and TRBJ1-5, with 8 bases identical to TRBD1. V gave up 7 bases and J gave up 6 bases; unmatched junction bases: 11. CDR3 length equals 15 residues. Germline CDR1 is LNHDA and CDR2 is SQIVND (reference sequence). The CDR3 region is CASNQQGVSSQPQHF. DNA of the CDR3: TGTGCCAGTAATCAACAGGGGGTCTCCTCTCAGCCCCAGCATTTT.

This chain joins TRBV29-1 and TRBJ2-7, with D perhaps assigned TRBD1 or TRBD2 (5 bases each). The CDR3 runs to 20 residues. Trimming removed 4 bases at V and 2 bases at J, with 33 bases between. Germline lookup yields CDR1 SQVTM and CDR2 ANQGSEA. The CDR3, as DNA: TGCAGCGTTGGGAGAATATTGACCTCGGGACGGGTGTTAGCTCCCTACGAGCAGTACTTC. Its protein is CSVGRILTSGRVLAPYEQYF.

The genes are TRBV10-3 and TRBJ2-7; D perhaps matches TRBD1 (6 bases). The CDR3 consists of 14 residues. CDR1 is ENHRY, CDR2 SYGVKD, per germline. The V and J ends lost 3 bases and 2 bases respectively, with 11 bases between them. Here the CDR3 reads CAISDGGRTYEQYV. DNA for the CDR3: TGTGCCATCAGTGATGGGGGCAGGACCTACGAGCAGTACGTC.

V usage is TRBV7-2 and J usage is TRBJ1-2; no definite D call. CDR3 length equals 17 residues. V was cut by 1 base and J by 8 bases, with 23 bases left in between. From germline, CDR1 is SGHTA and CDR2 FQGNSA. CDR3 sequence: CASSLEVKEWKYRGYTF. In nucleotides, the CDR3 is TGTGCCAGCAGCTTAGAAGTTAAGGAATGGAAATATCGGGGCTACACCTTC.